What follows describes a single T cell receptor (beta chain). Antigen unknown. Until DNA extraction, the samples held between roughly 1-10 million cryopreserved PBMC. This sample is drawn from a study of long-term antiretroviral therapy in people with HIV. Findings and limits, study-wide: Pre-ART expanded clones dominated the repertoire at every time point. The range of CDR3 lengths in HIV repertoires proved narrower than that found in controls. Participants lacked recorded data on ART adherence, viral resistance or therapy changes.

Trimming took 6 bases from V and 3 from J, leaving 17 bases between them. Germline V gene sequence: CDR1 ENHRY, CDR2 SYGVKD. This CDR3 spans 15 amino acids. The immunoSEQ assay was v3.0, run at survey level. Generated by immunoSEQ multiplex PCR, the TCRdb table keeps only in-frame clones and is missing some. In the table there are roughly 15,000 clones, around 83% of which are singletons. The gene calls are TRBV10-3 and TRBJ1-2, with D possibly matching TRBD1 (6 bases). This receptor was taken from a young man with HIV. This specimen was unsorted PBMCs, taken 0.4 years after starting antiretroviral therapy. The CDR3 DNA sequence: TGTGCCATCAGGGCGGCGGGGGGCATTGACTATGGCTACACCTTC. This codes for CAIRAAGGIDYGYTF.